These 14 T cell receptor beta chains came from one sample sequenced in a study of blood T cells in healthy people across ages. The authors ran a second PCR of about 6 to 11 cycles using a sample-barcoded 5' primer and a J-beta primer mix. Each CDR3 protein gets one entry after TCRdb re-called the 5' RACE reads with MiXCR. The top ten clones hold about 8% of a sample with 1.5 million to 2 million distinct CDR3 sequences, 28% of them seen once. The sequenced material came from blood. These receptors originate from a woman aged 30 to 39 in good health.

The CDR3, as DNA: TGTGCCAGCAGCCCGAAGTCAATAGCGGGGGGGCTTGAGCAGTTCTTC. Amino acid sequence: CASSPKSIAGGLEQFF. The rearrangement joins TRBV3-1 to TRBJ2-1; the match to TRBD2 covers 11 bases. This CDR3 region has 16 residues. The V gene end was trimmed by 4 bases and the J gene end by 9 bases; junction bases not matched to a gene: 11. Germline V gene lookup returns CDR1 LGHDT and CDR2 YNNKEL (reference sequence).

The chain carries TRBV7-9 and TRBJ1-2, with 9 nucleotides matching TRBD1. The CDR3 contains 13 residues. Germline V gene data show CDR1 as SEHNR and CDR2 as FQNEAQ (reference sequence). The trim removed 5 bases at V and 7 bases at J, leaving 5 bases unmatched. CDR3 region: CASSLTQGAGYTF. Written as DNA, the CDR3 is TGTGCCAGCAGCCTAACACAGGGGGCTGGCTACACCTTC.

The chain couples TRBV7-2 to TRBJ2-7, with 8 bases that match TRBD2. Germline CDR1 and CDR2: SGHTA and FQGNSA. V dropped 1 base and J dropped 6; count of bases not matched to a gene: 5. This CDR3 is 14 amino acids long. The CDR3 here is CASSLEISGAEQYF. CDR3 DNA sequence: TGTGCCAGCAGCTTAGAGATTAGCGGGGCCGAGCAGTACTTC.

V gene TRBV11-2 combines with J gene TRBJ2-1; the D gene is possibly TRBD2 (6 bases). V was shortened by 4 bases and J by 5 bases, with 12 bases between the two germline ends. There are 14 residues in the CDR3. CDR1 is SGHAT and CDR2 is FQNNGV in the germline V gene. The CDR3 nucleotides read TGTGCCAGCAGCTGGTCGGGCGGGGACAATGAGCAGTTCTTC. Protein sequence: CASSWSGGDNEQFF. The variable domain in full, with the rest retrieved from reference TRBV11-2 and TRBJ2-1, is EAGVAQSPRYKIIEKRQSVAFWCNPISGHATLYWYQQILGQGPKLLIQFQNNGVVDDSQLPKDRFSAERLKGVDSTLKIQPAKLEDSAVYLCASSWSGGDNEQFFGPGTRLTVL.

This chain joins TRBV10-3 and TRBJ2-2, with a tentative D call TRBD1 (6 bases). Looked up from germline, CDR1 is ENHRY and CDR2 is SYGVKD. Trimming shortened V by 2 bases and J by 4 bases, and 14 bases separated the two germline ends. CDR3 length: 16 residues. CDR3 nucleotide sequence: TGTGCCATCAGTGAGGGTATGGGACACAGCACCGGGGAGCTGTTTTTT. Translation: CAISEGMGHSTGELFF.

V is TRBV19 and J is TRBJ1-5, with D uncertain. The CDR3 length is 14 residues. The V end was cut by 3 bases, the J end by 4 bases, with 10 bases between. CDR1 LNHDA and CDR2 SQIVND come from the germline V gene (reference sequence). CDR3 residues: CASSMGLLNQPQHF. CDR3 in DNA: TGTGCCAGTAGTATGGGCCTGTTAAATCAGCCCCAGCATTTT.

This clonotype was counted between two and nine times. V usage is TRBV13 and J usage is TRBJ2-3, with 10 nucleotides matching TRBD2. Germline V CDR1 and CDR2: PRHDT, FYEKMQ (reference sequence). The V and J ends lost 5 bases and 4 bases, in that order; junction bases with no gene match: 9. The length of the CDR3 is 16 residues. The DNA for the CDR3 is TGTGCCAGCAGCCCCGAGGGACTAGCGAGGGCAGATACGCAGTATTTT. Encoded protein: CASSPEGLARADTQYF.

The rearrangement uses TRBV20-1 and TRBJ1-2; tentatively, D is TRBD1 (6 bases). Deletions cut 5 bases from V and 4 bases from J, with 17 bases between. The germline V gene encodes CDR1 DFQATT and CDR2 SNEGSKA (reference sequence). This CDR3 has 14 residues. The CDR3 sequence is CSAAQGTTPYGYTF. CDR3 nucleotide sequence: TGCAGTGCTGCACAGGGAACAACCCCCTATGGCTACACCTTC.

In this sample, this clonotype turned up a few times. The gene calls are TRBV5-1 and TRBJ2-1, with 10 positions matching TRBD2. V gave up 1 base and J gave up 6 bases; unmatched junction bases: 4. The CDR3 extends over 15 amino acids. CDR1 and CDR2 from the germline V gene are SGHRS and YFSETQ. In DNA form, the CDR3 reads TGCGCCAGCAGCTTGCTCAGCGGGAGGGTCAATGAGCAGTTCTTC. Translation gives CASSLLSGRVNEQFF.

This chain joins TRBV12-3 or TRBV12-4 and TRBJ2-1; maybe TRBD1 (5 bases). This CDR3 contains 16 residues. Trimming left V 7 bases short and J 5 bases short, with 21 bases between. The CDR3 nucleotides read TGTGCCAGCACCATCCAGGGTGTAATTGCCCACAATGAGCAGTTCTTC. Residues: CASTIQGVIAHNEQFF.

The chain employs TRBV20-1 and TRBJ1-1; D possibly corresponds to TRBD1 (6 bases). Trimming shortened V by 5 bases and J by 7 bases, and 14 bases separated the two germline ends. Looked up from germline, CDR1 is DFQATT and CDR2 is SNEGSKA (reference sequence). The CDR3 is 12 residues long. This CDR3 is CSAETGLGEAFF. The CDR3 nucleotides are TGCAGTGCTGAAACAGGGTTGGGTGAAGCTTTCTTT.

A few counts support this clonotype. V and J are TRBV6-6 and TRBJ1-6; the D gene is possibly TRBD1 (5 bases). The germline CDR1 and CDR2 sequences are MNHNY and SVGAGI (reference sequence). CDR3 size: 15 residues. Deletions cut 4 bases from V and 2 bases from J, with 9 bases between. CDR3 amino acids: CASSFRVTYNSPLHF. DNA for the CDR3: TGTGCCAGCAGTTTCAGGGTGACCTATAATTCACCCCTCCACTTT.

This clonotype was counted a few times. This rearrangement joins TRBV5-1 to TRBJ2-5, with 11 bases identical to TRBD2. Germline values: CDR1 SGHRS, CDR2 YFSETQ. The V segment lost 4 bases and the J segment 6 bases; nucleotides outside the gene matches: 8. CDR3 size: 15 residues. The CDR3, as DNA: TGCGCCAGCAGCCTCACTAGCGGGAGTGGTAAGACCCAGTACTTC. Protein sequence: CASSLTSGSGKTQYF.

This clonotype was seen a few times. This chain joins TRBV4-3 and TRBJ1-2; 10 bases match TRBD1. CDR1 LGHNA and CDR2 YSLEER come from the germline V gene. The ends lost 5 bases at V and 7 bases at J; junction bases unmatched: 10. The CDR3 is 15 residues long. This chain's CDR3 is CASSAGQGSECGYTF. In nucleotides, the CDR3 is TGCGCCAGCAGCGCGGGACAGGGGAGTGAGTGTGGCTACACCTTC.